The next 16 T cell receptor beta chains were all read from a single sample in a study of T cells after yellow fever vaccination. TCRdb redid the calling of the 5' RACE reads with MiXCR, one entry per CDR3 protein. The data hold about 240,000 distinct CDR3 sequences, with around 7% observed a single time. Sequenced here: CD4+ T cells sorted from PBMCs, sampled 15 days after the yellow fever booster vaccination. These receptors all stem from a young man who received the YFV17D yellow fever vaccine.

This clonotype was detected many times. V is TRBV6-5 and J is TRBJ2-7; no reliable D call. Per the germline V gene, CDR1 is MNHEY and CDR2 is SVGAGI. This CDR3 is 13 amino acids long. Trimming left V 2 bases short and J 6 bases short, with 11 bases between. CDR3 sequence reads: CASSYLPSGEQYF. DNA for the CDR3: TGTGCCAGCAGTTACCTCCCCTCGGGCGAGCAGTACTTC.

The gene calls are TRBV5-4 and TRBJ2-5, with D maybe TRBD1 (5 bases). The germline gives CDR1 SGHNT, CDR2 YYREEE (reference sequence). CDR3 size: 16 residues. Trimming cost V 3 bases and J 4 bases, with 19 bases left between them. Written as DNA, the CDR3 is TGTGCCAGCAGCTCAAACCCTCAGGGCCCTGGAGAGACCCAGTACTTC. This translates into CASSSNPQGPGETQYF.

J is TRBJ2-1 and V is TRBV30, with 8 bases identical to TRBD2. Germline values: CDR1 GTSNPN, CDR2 SVGIG (reference sequence). The trim removed 3 bases at V and 3 bases at J, leaving 7 bases unmatched. CDR3 length equals 15 residues. This CDR3 is CAWRPTSGYYNEQFF. For the CDR3, the DNA is TGTGCCTGGAGACCAACTAGCGGATACTACAATGAGCAGTTCTTC.

The chain employs TRBV5-5 and TRBJ1-1; D is unresolved. The CDR3 is made up of 12 amino acids. Germline CDR1 SGHKS, CDR2 YYEKEE (reference sequence). The V end was cut by 2 bases, the J end by 2 bases, with 4 bases between. CDR3 DNA: TGTGCCAGCAGCTTTACCAACACTGAAGCTTTCTTT. It yields the protein CASSFTNTEAFF.

This chain connects TRBV4-3 to TRBJ1-3; D not resolved. Looked up from germline, CDR1 is LGHNA and CDR2 is YSLEER. V lost 0 bases and J 3 bases, leaving 3 bases between the germline ends. The CDR3 sequence is 13 residues long. The CDR3 DNA reads as TGCGCCAGCAGCCAAGAAGATGGAAACACCATATATTTT. Its protein is CASSQEDGNTIYF.

V usage is TRBV30 and J usage is TRBJ2-1, with D possibly matching TRBD1 (6 bases). Per germline, CDR1 GTSNPN and CDR2 SVGIG (reference sequence). The V gene lost 4 bases and the J gene lost 2 bases, with 6 bases spanning the gap. This CDR3 is 12 amino acids long. CDR3 sequence (DNA): TGTGCCTGGACAGGGGCCTACAATGAGCAGTTCTTC. It is translated as CAWTGAYNEQFF.

The rearrangement uses TRBV10-3 and TRBJ2-3; TRBD2 agrees at 9 bases. Germline CDR1 is ENHRY and CDR2 is SYGVKD. CDR3 size: 14 residues. V dropped 6 bases and J dropped 4; count of bases not matched to a gene: 5. The DNA of the CDR3 is TGTGCCATCAGCAGAGGCGGGAGGGCAGATACGCAGTATTTT. This sequence encodes CAISRGGRADTQYF.

This clonotype was recorded many times. The rearrangement uses TRBV28 and TRBJ2-3, with 9 bases lining up with TRBD2. In germline, CDR1 is MDHEN, CDR2 SYDVKM. J lost 5 bases, V lost 8 bases, and 17 bases had no gene match. This CDR3 is built from 17 residues. The CDR3 protein is CASAGSRREGLRDTQYF. CDR3 sequence (DNA): TGTGCCAGCGCTGGGTCACGGCGGGAGGGCCTAAGAGATACGCAGTATTTT.

This clonotype showed up many times. The chain recombines TRBV6-5 with TRBJ1-1, with D tentatively TRBD1 (6 bases). The length of the CDR3 is 14 residues. Trimming took off 0 bases at V and 5 bases at J, with 10 bases between the two ends. The germline V gene encodes CDR1 MNHEY and CDR2 SVGAGI. Here the CDR3 DNA reads TGTGCCAGCAGTTACTCGGGGGGCCGGACTGAAGCTTTCTTT. Its protein is CASSYSGGRTEAFF.

This clonotype was seen many times. V and J are TRBV11-2 and TRBJ2-5, with 9 bases aligning to TRBD1. The CDR3 sequence is 14 residues long. The V gene end was trimmed by 5 bases and the J gene end by 3 bases; junction bases not matched to a gene: 4. Germline CDR1 is SGHAT and CDR2 is FQNNGV. In DNA, the CDR3 is TGTGCCAGCAGCATGAGACAGGGGGAAGAGACCCAGTACTTC. As protein: CASSMRQGEETQYF.

This clonotype appeared a few times. This chain connects TRBV5-1 to TRBJ2-7, with D perhaps matching TRBD2 (5 bases). The CDR3 spans 17 residues. Looked up from germline, CDR1 is SGHRS and CDR2 is YFSETQ. Trimming shortened V by 1 base and J by 3 bases, and 20 bases separated the two germline ends. The CDR3 here is CASSLRDSYLKDYEQYF. CDR3 coding DNA: TGCGCCAGCAGCTTGCGGGATTCCTACTTAAAGGACTACGAGCAGTACTTC.

The sample holds a few counts of this clonotype. The chain uses TRBV5-1 and TRBJ2-7; D might be TRBD1 or TRBD2, each matching 5 bases. The germline gives CDR1 SGHRS, CDR2 YFSETQ. This CDR3 is built from 13 residues. V gave up 4 bases and J gave up 7 bases, with 15 bases separating them. CDR3 nucleotides: TGCGCCAGCAGCACCGGGGCCGACCGGGAGCAGTACTTC. The encoded protein is CASSTGADREQYF.

The chain recombines TRBV14 with TRBJ2-1, with D possibly TRBD1 on 6 matching bases. The V end lost 6 bases, the J end lost 4 bases, and 13 bases lay between the germline ends. The CDR3 extends over 14 amino acids. Germline V lookup: CDR1 SGHDN, CDR2 FVKESK. CDR3 nucleotide sequence: TGTGCCAGCAGTCAACCACAGGGTTACAATGAGCAGTTCTTC. Residues: CASSQPQGYNEQFF.

A word on this clonotype: A clone one base away is much larger, so this may be a read error. This sequence joins TRBV5-1 and TRBJ1-1; D might be TRBD1 (5 bases). Germline V gene lookup returns CDR1 SGHRS and CDR2 YFSETQ. This CDR3 contains 15 residues. Here the CDR3 reads CTSSPNRGMNTEAFF. For the CDR3, the DNA is TGCACCAGCAGCCCCAACCGGGGGATGAACACTGAAGCTTTCTTT.

V gene TRBV3-1 combines with J gene TRBJ2-7; D remains ambiguous. CDR3 size: 13 residues. Germline CDR1 is LGHDT and CDR2 is YNNKEL (reference sequence). The V end was cut by 5 bases, the J end by 7 bases, with 15 bases between. The CDR3 sequence is CASSLVDAAEQYF. For the CDR3, the DNA is TGTGCCAGCAGCTTAGTGGACGCTGCAGAGCAGTACTTC.

To note about this clonotype: This sequence may be a read error, since a much larger clone differs from it by one base. This chain connects TRBV20-1 to TRBJ1-1, with D possibly matching TRBD1 (5 bases). Germline lookup yields CDR1 DFQATT and CDR2 SNEGSKA (reference sequence). V dropped 3 bases and J dropped 5 bases, with 16 bases sitting between them. The CDR3 extends over 14 amino acids. The CDR3 sequence: CSARGLRQKTEAFF. The CDR3 DNA follows: TGCAGTGCTAGGGGCCTGCGACAGAAGACTGAAGCTTTCTTT.